This T cell receptor (beta chain) was sequenced for a study of blood T cell repertoires in COVID-19. About the research overall: Sites across the United States, Italy and Spain contributed samples from acute and convalescent COVID-19. T cells, B-cell-depleted T cells, or PBMCs supplied cDNA or gDNA.

Per the authors' pipeline: For nucleated cells, counts were estimated from reference gene primer amplification. Using immunoSEQ multiplex PCR, the repertoire was profiled, and TCRdb retains in-frame clones only, with some absent. That table is the source of V, J and clone size, and D and trimming were worked out from the DNA. This table holds roughly 200,000 clones, more than 75% found once. V was pared by 8 bases and J by 4 bases, with 19 bases between. Germline assignment: CDR1 MGHRA and CDR2 YSYEKL. This CDR3 is 15 amino acids long. This clone was seen only once. Source material: peripheral blood. This clonotype was obtained from a man older than 75 with acute or convalescent COVID-19. The rearrangement links TRBV4-1 to TRBJ2-3; weak D call: TRBD2 (5 bases). The CDR3 loop is CASLARVGSPDTQYF. CDR3 DNA: TGCGCCAGCTTAGCTCGGGTGGGGAGCCCAGATACGCAGTATTTT.